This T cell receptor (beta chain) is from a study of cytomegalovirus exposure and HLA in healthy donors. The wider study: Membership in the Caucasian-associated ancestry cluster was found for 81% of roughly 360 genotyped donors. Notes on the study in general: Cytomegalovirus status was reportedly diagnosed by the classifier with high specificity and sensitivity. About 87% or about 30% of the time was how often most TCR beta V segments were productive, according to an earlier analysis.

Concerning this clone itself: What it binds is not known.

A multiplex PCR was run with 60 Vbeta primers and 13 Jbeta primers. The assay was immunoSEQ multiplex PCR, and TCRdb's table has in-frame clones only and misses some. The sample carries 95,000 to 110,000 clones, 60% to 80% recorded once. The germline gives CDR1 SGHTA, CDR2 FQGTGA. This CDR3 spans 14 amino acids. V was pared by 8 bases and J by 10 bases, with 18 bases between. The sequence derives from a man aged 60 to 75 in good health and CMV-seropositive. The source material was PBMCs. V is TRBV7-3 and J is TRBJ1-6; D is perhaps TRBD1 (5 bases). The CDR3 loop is CASSLRQTLSPLHF. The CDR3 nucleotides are TGTGCCAGCTCTCTCCGACAGACATTATCACCCCTCCACTTT. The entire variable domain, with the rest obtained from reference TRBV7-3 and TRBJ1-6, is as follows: GAGVSQTPSNKVTEKGKYVELRCDPISGHTALYWYRQSLGQGPEFLIYFQGTGAADDSGLPNDRFFAVRPEGSVSTLKIQRTERGDSAVYLCASSLRQTLSPLHFGNGTRLTVT.